This TCR beta chain came from a study of glioma-infiltrating T cells after dendritic cell vaccination. The overall study: At biweekly intervals, patients got three intradermal dendritic cell vaccine injections.

TCRdb's copy holds only in-frame clones and misses some; the assay was immunoSEQ multiplex PCR. The repertoire consists of about 92,000 clones, with 70% to 90% occurring once and the leading ten covering roughly 14%. V lost 3 bases to trimming and J lost 6 bases; unmatched junction nucleotides: 13. Germline V CDR1 and CDR2: SGHNT, YYREEE (reference sequence). The CDR3 covers 17 residues. The source of this sequence is a human donor with glioblastoma. The sequencing here drew on blood, taken before dendritic cell vaccination. This chain joins TRBV5-4 and TRBJ2-2, with 8 bases identical to TRBD1. The chain's CDR3 is CASSSPDREGEAGELFF. CDR3 bases: TGTGCCAGCAGCTCGCCGGACAGGGAAGGGGAGGCCGGGGAGCTGTTTTTT.